This T cell receptor (beta chain) was recorded in a study of neoadjuvant nivolumab and ipilimumab in lung cancer. Whole-study results and caveats: Blood richness before therapy tracked richness in tumors resected after neoadjuvant therapy. TCR richness and clonality were higher in tumors than adjacent uninvolved lung.

Sequencing was performed with immunoSEQ multiplex PCR; in TCRdb, only in-frame clones are kept and a portion is missing. The repertoire has approximately 29,000 clones, 75% to 85% of them found once; the top ten carry 4% to 6%. Concerning this clone itself: Its target is unknown.

The CDR3 sequence is 17 residues long. Losses at the gene ends were 1 base for V and 1 base for J; bases not matched to a gene: 8. In germline, CDR1 is MNHNS, CDR2 SASEGT. The sample in question was tumor tissue, obtained after neoadjuvant nivolumab, alone or with ipilimumab, at or shortly before surgery. This clonotype was obtained from an adult with non-small cell lung cancer. The rearrangement joins TRBV6-1 to TRBJ1-2; TRBD1 matches 8 bases. The CDR3 protein is CASSEGTGRLNNYGYTF. The CDR3 DNA is TGTGCCAGCAGTGAAGGGACAGGGAGGCTGAATAACTATGGCTACACCTTC.